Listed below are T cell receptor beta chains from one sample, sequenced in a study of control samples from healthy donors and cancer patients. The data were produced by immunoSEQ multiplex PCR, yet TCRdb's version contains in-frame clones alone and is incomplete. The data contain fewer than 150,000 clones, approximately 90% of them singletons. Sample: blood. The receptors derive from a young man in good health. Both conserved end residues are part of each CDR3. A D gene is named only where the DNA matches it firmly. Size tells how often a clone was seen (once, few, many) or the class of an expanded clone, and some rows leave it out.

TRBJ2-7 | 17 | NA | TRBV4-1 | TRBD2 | CASSRTLGTSGAYEQYF | TGCGCCAGCAGCCGGACCCTCGGGACTAGCGGGGCGTACGAGCAGTACTTC
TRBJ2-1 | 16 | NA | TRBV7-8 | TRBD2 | CASSLVQGLPYNEQFF | TGTGCCAGCAGCTTAGTTCAGGGACTACCATACAATGAGCAGTTCTTC
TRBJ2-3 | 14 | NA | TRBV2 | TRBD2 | CASSTGLDWDTQYF | TGTGCCAGCAGTACGGGACTAGATTGGGATACGCAGTATTTT
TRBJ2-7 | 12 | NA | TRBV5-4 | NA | CASSLLPYEQYF | TGTGCCAGCAGCCTTCTTCCTTACGAGCAGTACTTC
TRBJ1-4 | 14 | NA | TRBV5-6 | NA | CASSLLGEGEKLFF | TGTGCCAGCTCCCTTCTGGGGGAGGGCGAAAAACTGTTTTTT
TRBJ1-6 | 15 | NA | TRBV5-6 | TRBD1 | CASSQLDRANSPLHF | TGTGCCAGCAGCCAGCTGGACAGGGCAAATTCACCCCTCCACTTT
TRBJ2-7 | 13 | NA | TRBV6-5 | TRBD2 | CASLGTSSYEQYF | TGTGCCAGCCTCGGGACTAGCTCCTACGAGCAGTACTTC
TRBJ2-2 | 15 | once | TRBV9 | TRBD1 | CASSVLQGAGGELFF | TGTGCCAGCAGCGTCCTCCAGGGGGCGGGCGGGGAGCTGTTTTTT
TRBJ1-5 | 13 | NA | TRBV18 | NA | CASSPRGNQPQHF | TGTGCCAGCTCACCAAGGGGAAATCAGCCCCAGCATTTT
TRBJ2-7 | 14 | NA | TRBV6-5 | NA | CATQSHPNSYEQYF | TGTGCCACCCAAAGTCACCCAAACTCCTACGAGCAGTACTTC
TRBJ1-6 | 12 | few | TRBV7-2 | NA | CASSLGISPLHF | TGTGCCAGCAGCTTAGGGATTTCACCCCTCCACTTT
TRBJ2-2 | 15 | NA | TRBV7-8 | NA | CASSPEGMRTGELFF | TGTGCCAGCAGCCCGGAAGGGATGAGGACCGGGGAGCTGTTTTTT
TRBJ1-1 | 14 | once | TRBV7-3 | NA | CASSPGVRNTEAFF | TGTGCCAGCAGTCCAGGGGTAAGGAACACTGAAGCTTTCTTT
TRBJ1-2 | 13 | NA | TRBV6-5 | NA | CASKKDGSYGYTF | TGTGCCAGCAAGAAGGACGGAAGCTATGGCTACACCTTC
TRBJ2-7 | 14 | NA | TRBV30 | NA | CAWTRSYGGYEQYF | TGTGCCTGGACAAGGTCGTACGGAGGCTACGAGCAGTACTTC
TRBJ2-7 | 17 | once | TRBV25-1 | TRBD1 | CASSEYGGQGNSYEQYF | TGTGCCAGCAGTGAATACGGGGGACAGGGAAACTCCTACGAGCAGTACTTC
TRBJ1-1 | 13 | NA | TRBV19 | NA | CASSTVMNTEAFF | TGTGCCAGTAGTACAGTTATGAACACTGAAGCTTTCTTT
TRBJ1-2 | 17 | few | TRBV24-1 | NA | CATSDWNKTCSNYGYTF | TGTGCCACCAGTGATTGGAACAAGACCTGTTCTAACTATGGCTACACCTTC
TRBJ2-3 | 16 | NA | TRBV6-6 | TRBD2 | CASRALSGGAVDTQYF | TGTGCCAGCAGGGCGCTTAGCGGGGGGGCCGTAGATACGCAGTATTTT
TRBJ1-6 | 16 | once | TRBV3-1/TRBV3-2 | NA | CASSQDAPGKNSPLHF | TGTGCCAGCAGCCAAGATGCGCCAGGTAAAAATTCACCCCTCCACTTT
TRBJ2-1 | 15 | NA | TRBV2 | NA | CASRDGRGGDNEQFF | TGTGCCAGCAGGGATGGCAGGGGAGGGGACAATGAGCAGTTCTTC
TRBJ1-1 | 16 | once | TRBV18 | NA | CASSRKILGPNTEAFF | TGTGCCAGCTCACGAAAAATCCTCGGTCCTAACACTGAAGCTTTCTTT
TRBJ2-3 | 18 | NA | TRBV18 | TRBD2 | CASSPSGTSGPSTDTQYF | TGTGCCAGCTCACCTTCCGGGACTAGCGGGCCTAGCACAGATACGCAGTATTTT
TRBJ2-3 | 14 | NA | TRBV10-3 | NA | CAILEGQGRDTQYF | TGTGCCATCCTCGAGGGGCAAGGAAGAGATACGCAGTATTTT
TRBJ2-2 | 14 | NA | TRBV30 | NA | CAWSLGQYTGELFF | TGTGCCTGGAGTTTAGGGCAGTACACCGGGGAGCTGTTTTTT
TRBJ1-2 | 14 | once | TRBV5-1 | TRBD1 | CASSSTGGNYGYTF | TGCGCCAGCAGCTCCACAGGGGGTAACTATGGCTACACCTTC